This entry lists 18 T cell receptor beta chains sequenced from one sample in a study of early T cells in non-severe SARS-CoV-2 infection. MiXCR, run by TCRdb on the 5' RACE reads, gives a single entry per CDR3 protein. There are 55,000 to 70,000 distinct CDR3 sequences in the sample; 5.6% occur only once, and 6.8% lies in the top ten. Material: whole blood. These receptors came from an adult who was a healthcare worker with PCR-confirmed SARS-CoV-2 infection or an uninfected control (not recorded which).

The V call is TRBV5-6, the J call TRBJ1-1, with D tentatively TRBD1 (6 bases). V was trimmed by 0 bases and J by 0 bases, leaving 18 bases between them. Germline lookup yields CDR1 SGHDT and CDR2 YYEEEE. This CDR3 spans 18 amino acids. DNA for the CDR3: TGTGCCAGCAGCTTGGAAGGAGGGGGACGTATCCTGAACACTGAAGCTTTCTTT. Translating it yields CASSLEGGGRILNTEAFF.

This clonotype has a count of ten or more. The rearrangement joins TRBV7-9 to TRBJ2-1; D gene unclear. This CDR3 has 11 amino acids. Per the germline V gene, CDR1 is SEHNR and CDR2 is FQNEAQ (reference sequence). Trimming cost V 3 bases and J 7 bases, with 4 bases left between them. CDR3 residues: CASSFQNEQFF. The DNA for the CDR3 is TGTGCCAGCAGCTTTCAGAATGAGCAGTTCTTC.

This chain uses TRBV29-1 with TRBJ1-1, with D perhaps TRBD1 (6 bases). CDR1 is SQVTM and CDR2 is ANQGSEA in the germline V gene. The CDR3 is 12 amino acids. Trimming removed 7 bases at V and 2 bases at J, with 11 bases between. Here the CDR3 reads CSARGLNTEAFF. The CDR3 DNA sequence: TGCAGCGCCAGGGGTCTTAACACTGAAGCTTTCTTT.

This clonotype was detected many times. The chain joins TRBV7-2 to TRBJ2-4, with 10 bases identical to TRBD2. The junction had 11 bases not matched to a gene; V was cut back by 10 bases and J by 5 bases. CDR1 and CDR2 (germline): SGHTA, FQGNSA. This CDR3 region has 15 residues. The CDR3 DNA reads TGTGCCACCGCTCTCAGGGGACTAGCGCAAAACATTCAGTACTTC. Its protein is CATALRGLAQNIQYF.

At least ten counts were recorded for this clonotype. CDR3 bases: TGTGCCAGCTCCGCCAGCTCCTACGAGCAGTACTTC. It is translated as CASSASSYEQYF. The chain uses TRBV7-2 and TRBJ2-7; D unclear. V was trimmed by 8 bases and J by 0 bases, leaving 8 bases between them. The CDR3 extends over 12 amino acids. CDR1 and CDR2 from the germline V gene are SGHTA and FQGNSA.

The V and J genes are TRBV15 and TRBJ2-5; TRBD1 is a possible D gene (5 bases). The CDR3 totals 13 residues. Germline CDR1 LNHNV, CDR2 YYDKDF (reference sequence). V gave up 1 base and J gave up 6 bases, with 9 bases separating them. The CDR3 protein is CATSRGGEKTQYF. The CDR3 DNA follows: TGTGCCACCAGCAGAGGGGGCGAAAAGACCCAGTACTTC.

This clonotype was detected only a few times. This chain uses TRBV6-6 with TRBJ1-2, with 9 bases fitting TRBD1. Trimming removed 6 bases from V and 4 bases from J; junction bases left unmatched: 18. Germline CDR1 is MNHNY and CDR2 is SVGAGI (reference sequence). The CDR3 runs to 18 residues. DNA of the CDR3: TGTGCCAGCAGCCGAAGCCGGACAGGGGCCGACGCGGGCTATGGCTACACCTTC. It specifies CASSRSRTGADAGYGYTF.

This clonotype was observed many times. The chain combines TRBV20-1 with TRBJ1-1; D possibly corresponds to TRBD1 (5 bases). The ends were cut back, 2 bases at V and 5 bases at J, with 15 bases in the middle. CDR1 DFQATT and CDR2 SNEGSKA come from the germline V gene (reference sequence). CDR3 length: 14 amino acids. CDR3 nucleotides: TGCAGTGCTAGACGGGCAGCAGGGTCTACTGAAGCTTTCTTT. It translates to CSARRAAGSTEAFF.

The table lists this clonotype with a count of one. Being one base from a much bigger clone, this may be a read error. The chain combines TRBV7-2 with TRBJ2-5; the match to TRBD1 covers 8 bases. The CDR3 sequence is 14 residues long. Germline CDR1 is SGHTA and CDR2 is FQGNSA. CDR3 loop: CVSRATGAIETQYF. The CDR3 nucleotides read TGTGTCAGCAGGGCGACAGGGGCCATTGAGACCCAGTACTTC.

The genes are TRBV2 and TRBJ2-7; TRBD2 matches 12 bases. Germline CDR1 reads SNHLY; CDR2 reads FYNNEI. The junction had 4 bases not matched to a gene; V was cut back by 4 bases and J by 3 bases. The CDR3 totals 15 residues. The CDR3 region has the DNA TGTGCCAGCAGTGGGACTAGCGGGACTAGCTACGAGCAGTACTTC. Its translation: CASSGTSGTSYEQYF. Full variable domain (missing parts from reference TRBV2 and TRBJ2-7): EPEVTQTPSHQVTQMGQEVILRCVPISNHLYFYWYRQILGQKVEFLVSFYNNEISEKSEIFDDQFSVERPDGSNFTLKIRSTKLEDSAMYFCASSGTSGTSYEQYFGPGTRLTVT.

This clonotype was detected many times. The rearrangement links TRBV6-4 to TRBJ2-3; 11 bases map to TRBD2. This CDR3 region has 16 residues. Losses at the gene ends were 6 bases for V and 0 bases for J; bases not matched to a gene: 5. Looked up from germline, CDR1 is MRHNA and CDR2 is SNTAGT. DNA of the CDR3: TGTGCCAGCAGCCTCCTAGCGGGAGGTAGCACAGATACGCAGTATTTT. This codes for CASSLLAGGSTDTQYF.

This clonotype occurred many times. The J gene is TRBJ2-2, the V gene TRBV18; the match to TRBD1 covers 9 bases. The CDR3 contains 15 residues. V was clipped by 3 bases and J by 5 bases; unmatched bases: 4. CDR1 is KGHSH, CDR2 LQKENI, per germline. CDR3 coding DNA: TGTGCCAGCTCACCCCGGGACAGGGCGACCGGGGAGCTGTTTTTT. Protein sequence: CASSPRDRATGELFF.

Ten or more counts support this clonotype. This chain uses TRBV20-1 with TRBJ2-7, with TRBD1 matching over 8 bases. Germline V gene lookup returns CDR1 DFQATT and CDR2 SNEGSKA (reference sequence). V trimming: 3 bases; J trimming: 12 bases; junction bases outside the gene matches: 7. CDR3 length equals 11 residues. The CDR3 region has the DNA TGCAGTGCTAGGGGGGACAGGAATAGGTACTTC. Residues: CSARGDRNRYF.

In this sample, this clonotype turned up many times. The V gene is TRBV12-3 or TRBV12-4, the J gene TRBJ2-5, with 10 nucleotides matching TRBD2. This CDR3 has 17 residues. J lost 2 bases, V lost 5 bases, and 11 bases had no gene match. CDR3 protein: CASSAVRAGGLQETQYF. In nucleotides, the CDR3 is TGTGCCAGCAGTGCTGTGAGAGCGGGGGGGTTGCAAGAGACCCAGTACTTC.

In nucleotides, the CDR3 is TGTGCCACCAGTGATACTAAGACAGGGCTAAGTACGCAGTATTTT. It yields the protein CATSDTKTGLSTQYF. The V call is TRBV24-1, the J call TRBJ2-3; 7 bases are shared with TRBD1. The CDR3 runs to 15 residues. Looked up from germline, CDR1 is KGHDR and CDR2 is SFDVKD. With V trimmed by 3 bases and J by 8 bases, 10 bases remained unmatched.

In its sample, this clonotype was seen a few times. A read error may produce the germline difference seen at one junction end. The chain is built from TRBV5-6 and TRBJ1-6; TRBD1 matches at 10 bases. The CDR3 totals 14 residues. Germline CDR1 is SGHDT and CDR2 is YYEEEE. This chain's CDR3 is CASSGDRGNSPFHF. The CDR3 nucleotides are TGTGCCAGCAGCGGGGACAGGGGTAACTCACCCTTCCACTTT.

The sample holds many counts of this clonotype. The chain carries TRBV18 and TRBJ2-2; 7 bases are shared with TRBD1. The germline CDR1 and CDR2 sequences are KGHSH and LQKENI. V was pared by 3 bases and J by 0 bases, with 1 base of the junction left unmatched. The CDR3 has 15 residues. The DNA of the CDR3 is TGTGCCAGCTCACCGGGACAGACGAACACCGGGGAGCTGTTTTTT. Residues: CASSPGQTNTGELFF.

Only a few counts were recorded for this clonotype. The genes are TRBV27 and TRBJ2-7; 7 positions match TRBD1. There are 13 residues in the CDR3. V gave up 8 bases and J gave up 3 bases; unmatched junction bases: 7. CDR1 and CDR2 (germline): MNHEY, SMNVEV (reference sequence). In DNA, the CDR3 is TGTGCCAGCCAAGGGGGCGCGTACTACGAGCAGTACTTC. Protein sequence: CASQGGAYYEQYF.